A single sample is the source of the 32 T cell receptor beta chains below, sequenced in a study of regulatory T cells in long-lasting Graves disease. Time point here: newly diagnosed GD, antithyroid drugs for less than 3 months. Extracted PBMC RNA gave rise to the TCR library. The TCR beta library used iRepertoire HTBI primers with Arm-PCR amplification of CDR3. TCRdb reprocessed the multiplex PCR reads with MiXCR, giving one entry per CDR3 protein. The table lists a few hundred thousand distinct CDR3 sequences, around 17% of them singletons. This sample also belongs to another study, concerning T cells in Graves' hyperthyroidism and ophthalmopathy.

The sample in question was peripheral blood mononuclear cells (PBMCs), obtained at new diagnosis, from a patient treated with antithyroid drugs. These receptors all come from a man aged 40-49 years with Graves disease.

The chain couples TRBV7-9 to TRBJ1-3, with D uncertain. Germline V gene lookup returns CDR1 SEHNR and CDR2 FQNEAQ (reference sequence). Trimming stripped 3 bases from V and 4 bases from J, with 13 bases between. This CDR3 has 15 residues. The CDR3 coding sequence is TGTGCCAGCAGCTTTAAACAGTTCTCGGGAAACACCATATATTTT. Amino acid sequence: CASSFKQFSGNTIYF.

This clonotype was detected ten times or more. This chain links TRBV18 with TRBJ2-2, with TRBD1 as a possible D gene (6 bases). Germline-derived CDR1 and CDR2 are KGHSH and LQKENI. The CDR3 contains 16 residues. The ends were cut back, 6 bases at V and 3 bases at J, with 17 bases in the middle. The CDR3 region is CASSRTQGTDTGELFF. CDR3 in DNA: TGTGCCAGCTCGCGGACCCAGGGGACCGACACCGGGGAGCTGTTTTTT.

This clonotype was seen at least ten times. This rearrangement joins TRBV2 to TRBJ2-7; 12 positions agree with TRBD1. The CDR3 runs 16 residues. Germline values: CDR1 SNHLY, CDR2 FYNNEI. The V segment lost 0 bases and the J segment 8 bases; nucleotides outside the gene matches: 8. The CDR3 coding sequence is TGTGCCAGCAGTGAAGCGCTTGGGGACAGGGGGCTCAAGCAGTACTTC. It yields the protein CASSEALGDRGLKQYF.

This clonotype has a count of ten or more. The chain carries TRBV6-1 and TRBJ2-3; D perhaps matches TRBD1 (5 bases). V was shortened by 7 bases and J by 0 bases, with 17 bases between the two germline ends. The CDR3 is made up of 16 amino acids. CDR1 is MNHNS, CDR2 SASEGT, per germline. The CDR3 bases are TGTGCCAGCATGGGCCAGACAGATTGGAGCACAGATACGCAGTATTTT. Its protein is CASMGQTDWSTDTQYF.

This sequence joins TRBV2 and TRBJ2-3; 8 bases align to TRBD2. Trimming took 6 bases from V and 4 from J; bases not matched to a gene: 6. The CDR3 contains 14 residues. Germline loops: CDR1 SNHLY, CDR2 FYNNEI. The CDR3 region has the DNA TGTGCCAGCAGGGGGCGGGGGGCTCCAGATACGCAGTATTTT. Protein: CASRGRGAPDTQYF.

This clonotype was counted ten times or more. This CDR3 is CASSRSRISNQPQHF. The CDR3, as DNA: TGTGCCAGCAGCCGGAGCAGAATCAGCAATCAGCCCCAGCATTTT. The chain is built from TRBV7-8 and TRBJ1-5; D remains ambiguous. Trimming pared 5 bases from V and 1 base from J, leaving 12 bases between. This CDR3 is built from 15 residues. The germline CDR1 and CDR2 sequences are SGHVS and FQNEAQ.

This clonotype occurred many times. The chain couples TRBV10-3 to TRBJ2-7; 9 positions agree with TRBD1. Trimming cost V 10 bases and J 0 bases; bases outside gene matches: 4. The germline V gene encodes CDR1 ENHRY and CDR2 SYGVKD. CDR3 size: 13 residues. The CDR3 DNA reads TGTGCCACCCGGGACAGGGACTCCTACGAGCAGTACTTC. Amino acid sequence: CATRDRDSYEQYF.

This clonotype has ten or more counts. The genes are TRBV19 and TRBJ2-3, with 8 bases aligning to TRBD2. Germline V gene data show CDR1 as LNHDA and CDR2 as SQIVND (reference sequence). The CDR3 extends over 14 amino acids. V shed 7 bases and J 0 bases; nucleotides not matched to a gene: 3. For the CDR3, the DNA is TGTGCCAGTATGGTAGCGGGGAGCACAGATACGCAGTATTTT. Its translation: CASMVAGSTDTQYF.

The sample holds a few counts of this clonotype. The J gene is TRBJ1-1, the V gene TRBV6-1; D possibly corresponds to TRBD1 (6 bases). This CDR3 contains 16 residues. Trimming pared 6 bases from V and 1 base from J, leaving 18 bases between. Germline V gene lookup returns CDR1 MNHNS and CDR2 SASEGT. The CDR3: CASSRLGGLENTEAFF. The CDR3 DNA sequence: TGTGCCAGCAGCCGCCTTGGGGGGCTAGAGAACACTGAAGCTTTCTTT.

The rearrangement links TRBV20-1 to TRBJ2-7; 16 bases fit TRBD2. The CDR3 sequence is 16 residues long. The junction had 6 bases not matched to a gene; V was cut back by 6 bases and J by 1 base. Germline V gives CDR1 DFQATT, CDR2 SNEGSKA (reference sequence). The CDR3 loop reads CSAPGLAGGYSYEQYF. CDR3 in DNA: TGCAGTGCCCCGGGACTAGCGGGGGGGTATTCCTACGAGCAGTACTTC.

There are many counts of this clonotype. The chain joins TRBV24-1 to TRBJ2-1; 7 positions match TRBD1. CDR3 length: 13 residues. V dropped 3 bases and J dropped 10; count of bases not matched to a gene: 5. In germline, CDR1 is KGHDR, CDR2 SFDVKD. Here the CDR3 reads CATSDETGTEQFF. The CDR3 DNA is TGTGCCACCAGTGATGAGACAGGGACGGAGCAGTTCTTC.

The rearrangement links TRBV20-1 to TRBJ1-1; no firm D call. V was trimmed by 5 bases and J by 0 bases, leaving 13 bases between them. The CDR3 runs 14 residues. Germline CDR1 reads DFQATT; CDR2 reads SNEGSKA (reference sequence). The CDR3 coding sequence is TGCAGTGCTCGTCTGACGGGATTGAACACTGAAGCTTTCTTT. It encodes CSARLTGLNTEAFF.

This clonotype was seen repeatedly, ten times or more. The chain joins TRBV30 to TRBJ1-1; tentatively, D is TRBD1 (5 bases). This CDR3 is built from 11 residues. V lost 5 bases, J lost 5 bases, and 9 bases lay in between. In germline, CDR1 is GTSNPN, CDR2 SVGIG (reference sequence). The CDR3 coding sequence is TGTGCCTGGGCTCGACAGACTGAAGCTTTCTTT. As protein: CAWARQTEAFF.

This clonotype showed up many times. This CDR3 reads CASSFNLHSYEQYF. The CDR3, as DNA: TGTGCCAGCAGTTTTAATCTCCACTCCTACGAGCAGTACTTC. The chain employs TRBV27 and TRBJ2-7; D not certain. This CDR3 comprises 14 residues. V lost 3 bases and J 0 bases, leaving 9 bases between the germline ends. The germline CDR1 and CDR2 sequences are MNHEY and SMNVEV (reference sequence).

This clonotype came up many times. This rearrangement joins TRBV20-1 to TRBJ2-7; unclear D gene. The CDR3 is made up of 15 amino acids. Deletions cut 2 bases from V and 3 bases from J, with 17 bases between. Germline-derived CDR1 and CDR2 are DFQATT and SNEGSKA (reference sequence). CDR3 DNA sequence: TGCAGTGCTAGATACGGTAGGCACTTCGACTACGAGCAGTACTTC. Its translation is CSARYGRHFDYEQYF.

This clonotype has a handful of counts. This chain links TRBV4-1 with TRBJ1-1; 11 bases fit TRBD1. After removal of 3 bases from V and 6 bases from J, the junction contained 9 bases not matched to a gene. Germline V gives CDR1 MGHRA, CDR2 YSYEKL. The CDR3 sequence is 16 residues long. This CDR3 reads CASSHDPGTGGSEAFF. In DNA, the CDR3 is TGCGCCAGCAGCCACGACCCCGGGACAGGGGGTTCTGAAGCTTTCTTT.

The CDR3 bases are TGCGCCAGCTACCCGAGGGGAGGAGATACGCAGTATTTT. The encoded protein is CASYPRGGDTQYF. V usage is TRBV5-1 and J usage is TRBJ2-3, with a weak D call TRBD2 (6 bases). Germline CDR1 is SGHRS and CDR2 is YFSETQ. The CDR3 extends over 13 amino acids. V gave up 7 bases and J gave up 5 bases, with 14 bases separating them.

This clonotype was seen at least ten times. The chain employs TRBV28 and TRBJ1-1; D possibly corresponds to TRBD1 (6 bases). This CDR3 is 13 amino acids long. The V and J ends lost 2 bases and 11 bases respectively, with 15 bases between them. The germline CDR1 and CDR2 sequences are MDHEN and SYDVKM. CDR3 nucleotide sequence: TGTGCCAGCAGTTTAACAGGGACCGGGTGGGCTTTCTTT. This sequence encodes CASSLTGTGWAFF.

This clonotype was seen only a few times. The V and J genes are TRBV5-1 and TRBJ2-7; 11 bases fit TRBD2. Trimming took 2 bases from V and 5 from J; bases not matched to a gene: 18. The CDR3 covers 19 residues. The V gene's germline CDR1 is SGHRS and CDR2 YFSETQ. The CDR3 spells CASSLETTSGGGVGDEQYF. The DNA for the CDR3 is TGCGCCAGCAGCTTAGAGACAACTAGCGGGGGTGGGGTCGGCGACGAGCAGTACTTC.

This clonotype has more than one count but fewer than ten. The V and J genes are TRBV24-1 and TRBJ2-2, with D perhaps assigned TRBD1 or TRBD2 (5 bases each). V lost 3 bases and J 3 bases, leaving 16 bases between the germline ends. CDR3 length: 17 residues. Germline V gene data show CDR1 as KGHDR and CDR2 as SFDVKD. In DNA form, the CDR3 reads TGTGCCACCAGTGATGGGACGGCCTCATGGGACACCGGGGAGCTGTTTTTT. Translated: CATSDGTASWDTGELFF.

Of note for this clonotype: Its ends do not fully match the called genes, so a read error is possible. The chain carries TRBV7-2 and TRBJ2-7; D is perhaps TRBD1 (6 bases). Germline V gives CDR1 SGHTA, CDR2 FQGNSA. The CDR3 is 12 amino acids. The CDR3 spells CACSIRDNEQYF. The CDR3 DNA is TGTGCCTGCAGCATCCGGGACAACGAGCAGTACTTC. Drawing the rest from reference TRBV7-2 and TRBJ2-7, the complete variable domain is GAGVSQSPSNKVTEKGKDVELRCDPISGHTALYWYRQSLGQGLEFLIYFQGNSAPDKSGLPSDRFSAERTGGSVSTLTIQRTQQEDSAVYLCACSIRDNEQYFGPGTRLTVT.

This clonotype was observed many times. V gene TRBV28 combines with J gene TRBJ2-7; 10 bases agree with TRBD1. The CDR3 spans 15 residues. Germline V gene data show CDR1 as MDHEN and CDR2 as SYDVKM. With 5 bases clipped from V and 1 base from J, the junction kept 5 bases outside the gene matches. In DNA form, the CDR3 reads TGTGCCAGCAGTCCTTGGACAGGGGGGTCCTACGAGCAGTACTTC. It codes for CASSPWTGGSYEQYF.

The rearrangement uses TRBV10-3 and TRBJ2-3; D perhaps matches TRBD2 (7 bases). The CDR3 runs to 15 residues. V was cut by 2 bases and J by 4 bases, with 13 bases left in between. Looked up from germline, CDR1 is ENHRY and CDR2 is SYGVKD. CDR3 sequence: CAISEGGAIPDTQYF. As DNA, the CDR3 is TGTGCCATCAGTGAGGGGGGGGCCATCCCAGATACGCAGTATTTT.

This clonotype was recorded at least ten times. This rearrangement joins TRBV2 to TRBJ1-2; D is undetermined. The CDR3 totals 13 residues. Germline CDR1 is SNHLY and CDR2 is FYNNEI. Trimming cost V 0 bases and J 4 bases, with 6 bases left between them. CDR3 nucleotides: TGTGCCAGCAGTGAAGCAATTGTCTATGGCTACACCTTC. It encodes CASSEAIVYGYTF.

This clonotype appeared a few times. As DNA, the CDR3 is TGTGCCAGCAGCCTACTACAGGGGAGTGAGCAGTTCTTC. It encodes CASSLLQGSEQFF. The rearrangement uses TRBV7-9 and TRBJ2-1, with TRBD1 matching 7 bases. J was trimmed by 9 bases and V by 5 bases; bases with no gene match: 7. This CDR3 spans 13 amino acids. Per germline, CDR1 SEHNR and CDR2 FQNEAQ (reference sequence).

This clonotype was counted only a few times. This chain links TRBV30 with TRBJ2-7, with D perhaps TRBD1 or TRBD2 (7 bases each). This CDR3 spans 14 amino acids. Germline assignment: CDR1 GTSNPN and CDR2 SVGIG (reference sequence). Trimming took off 5 bases at V and 6 bases at J, with 20 bases between the two ends. CDR3 in DNA: TGTGCCTGGGGACTAGGGGGCGGCTTCACCGAGCAGTACTTC. As protein: CAWGLGGGFTEQYF.

V usage is TRBV9 and J usage is TRBJ2-2; D ambiguous. This CDR3 contains 14 residues. V was pared by 5 bases and J by 3 bases, with 11 bases between. Germline V CDR1 and CDR2: SGDLS, YYNGEE. The CDR3 region has the DNA TGTGCCAGCAGACCGACTTGGCACACCGGGGAGCTGTTTTTT. It yields the protein CASRPTWHTGELFF.

The chain links TRBV28 to TRBJ1-1; no definite D call. Germline V lookup: CDR1 MDHEN, CDR2 SYDVKM. The CDR3 sequence is 14 residues long. Trimming took 0 bases from V and 4 from J, leaving 9 bases between them. In DNA form, the CDR3 reads TGTGCCAGCAGTTTATGGGGAGGAAGCACTGAAGCTTTCTTT. This codes for CASSLWGGSTEAFF.

This clonotype was detected ten times or more. The CDR3 reads CASSPGQGSYGYTF. In nucleotides, the CDR3 is TGTGCCAGCAGTCCGGGACAGGGTTCATATGGCTACACCTTC. The chain carries TRBV12-3 or TRBV12-4 and TRBJ1-2; 9 nucleotides align to TRBD1. The CDR3 loop spans 14 amino acids. V was clipped by 5 bases and J by 5 bases; unmatched bases: 6.

This clonotype occurred many times. The chain combines TRBV20-1 with TRBJ1-6; D is unclear. This CDR3 is 13 amino acids long. Looked up from germline, CDR1 is DFQATT and CDR2 is SNEGSKA (reference sequence). Trimming took off 0 bases at V and 7 bases at J, with 7 bases between the two ends. The CDR3 DNA is TGCAGTGCTAGAGAATTTGACAATTCACCCCTCCACTTT. Translation: CSAREFDNSPLHF.

This clonotype was counted at least ten times. The J gene is TRBJ1-1, the V gene TRBV7-2, with a tentative D call TRBD1 (5 bases). The V end lost 3 bases, the J end lost 2 bases, and 13 bases lay between the germline ends. Looked up from germline, CDR1 is SGHTA and CDR2 is FQGNSA. This CDR3 is 15 amino acids long. This chain's CDR3 is CASSFRRESNTEAFF. The CDR3 DNA is TGTGCCAGCAGCTTCCGCAGGGAGTCTAACACTGAAGCTTTCTTT.

This clonotype was detected a few times. The rearrangement links TRBV27 to TRBJ1-5; 8 nucleotides agree with TRBD1. The germline V gene encodes CDR1 MNHEY and CDR2 SMNVEV (reference sequence). CDR3 length: 16 amino acids. Germline trimming cut 6 bases from V and 6 bases from J; bases unmatched to any gene: 13. DNA of the CDR3: TGTGCCAGCAGCAGACAGGGGAAGGCCTATGGTCAGCCCCAGCATTTT. Residues: CASSRQGKAYGQPQHF.